Sequencing of this TCR beta chain was carried out in a study of T cell responses to AZD1222 COVID-19 vaccine. Study-wide findings and caveats: Sampled repertoires all dated from after the peak T cell response. Most donors were white British, females outnumbered males, and clonal diversity was possibly underestimated.

Generated by immunoSEQ multiplex PCR, the TCRdb table keeps only in-frame clones and is missing some. The data contain approximately 150,000 clones, about 90% of them singletons. To note about this clone: Its cognate antigen is unknown.

The CDR3 extends over 13 amino acids. Germline CDR1 SNHLY, CDR2 FYNNEI. V dropped 2 bases and J dropped 7 bases, with 8 bases sitting between them. The sequences come from peripheral blood, collected on day 0 of AZD1222 vaccination. This receptor was taken from an adult in good health. The chain combines TRBV2 with TRBJ2-2; D might be TRBD1 (5 bases). The CDR3 region is CASSEIGHGELFF. The CDR3 nucleotides are TGTGCCAGCAGTGAAATAGGACACGGGGAGCTGTTTTTT.